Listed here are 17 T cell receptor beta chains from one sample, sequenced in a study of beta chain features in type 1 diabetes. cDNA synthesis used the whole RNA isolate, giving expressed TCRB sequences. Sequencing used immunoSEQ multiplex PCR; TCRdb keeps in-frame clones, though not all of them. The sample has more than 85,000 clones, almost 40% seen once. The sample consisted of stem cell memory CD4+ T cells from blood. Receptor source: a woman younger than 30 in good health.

CDR3 residues: CSVGGQASYTDTQYF. The CDR3 bases are TGCAGCGTTGGGGGACAGGCCTCCTACACAGATACGCAGTATTTT. V gene TRBV29-1 combines with J gene TRBJ2-3; 8 nucleotides agree with TRBD1. The CDR3 spans 15 residues. CDR1 is SQVTM and CDR2 is ANQGSEA in the germline V gene. Trimming took 4 bases from V and 2 from J; bases not matched to a gene: 8.

CDR3 sequence (DNA): TGTGCCAGCTCACCACGAGTAGGAGGCAATGAGCAGTTCTTC. Amino acids: CASSPRVGGNEQFF. The chain is built from TRBV18 and TRBJ2-1, with a possible D match to TRBD2 (5 bases). V lost 1 base and J 6 bases, leaving 10 bases between the germline ends. CDR1 is KGHSH, CDR2 LQKENI, per germline. The CDR3 is 14 amino acids.

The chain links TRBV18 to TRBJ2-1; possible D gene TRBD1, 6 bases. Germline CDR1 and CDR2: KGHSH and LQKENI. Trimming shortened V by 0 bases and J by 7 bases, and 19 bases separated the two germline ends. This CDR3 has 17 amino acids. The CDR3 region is CASSPPAALSRGNEQFF. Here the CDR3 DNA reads TGTGCCAGCTCACCACCGGCGGCCCTGTCAAGGGGGAATGAGCAGTTCTTC.

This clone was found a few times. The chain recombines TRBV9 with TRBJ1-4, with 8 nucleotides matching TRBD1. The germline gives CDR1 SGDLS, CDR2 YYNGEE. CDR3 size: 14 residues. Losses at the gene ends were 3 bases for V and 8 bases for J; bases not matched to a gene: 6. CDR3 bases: TGTGCCAGCAGCGCAGGGACAGGTAGAGAAAAACTGTTTTTT. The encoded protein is CASSAGTGREKLFF. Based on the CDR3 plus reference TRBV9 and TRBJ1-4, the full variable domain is DSGVTQTPKHLITATGQRVTLRCSPRSGDLSVYWYQQSLDQGLQFLIQYYNGEERAKGNILERFSAQQFPDLHSELNLSSLELGDSALYFCASSAGTGREKLFFGSGTQLSVL.

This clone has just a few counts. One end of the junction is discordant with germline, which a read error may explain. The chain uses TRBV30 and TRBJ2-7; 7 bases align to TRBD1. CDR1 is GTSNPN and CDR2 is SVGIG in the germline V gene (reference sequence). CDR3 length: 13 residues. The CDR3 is CAWSVTDRALLHF. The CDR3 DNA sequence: TGTGCCTGGAGTGTCACTGACAGGGCCCTGCTGCACTTC.

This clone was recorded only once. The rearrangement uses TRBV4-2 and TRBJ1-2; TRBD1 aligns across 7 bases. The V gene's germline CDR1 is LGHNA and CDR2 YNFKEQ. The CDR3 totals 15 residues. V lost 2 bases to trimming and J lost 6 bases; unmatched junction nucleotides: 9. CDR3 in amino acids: CASSQLDRDRHGYTF. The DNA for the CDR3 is TGTGCCAGCAGCCAACTAGACAGGGACCGGCATGGCTACACCTTC.

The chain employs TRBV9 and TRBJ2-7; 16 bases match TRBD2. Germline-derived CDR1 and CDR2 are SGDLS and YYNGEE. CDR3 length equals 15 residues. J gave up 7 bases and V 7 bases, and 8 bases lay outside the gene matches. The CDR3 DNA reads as TGTGCCAGCGGGGGACTAGCGGGAGGGCAGATTGAGCAGTACTTC. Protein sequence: CASGGLAGGQIEQYF. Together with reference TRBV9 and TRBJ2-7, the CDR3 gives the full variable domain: DSGVTQTPKHLITATGQRVTLRCSPRSGDLSVYWYQQSLDQGLQFLIQYYNGEERAKGNILERFSAQQFPDLHSELNLSSLELGDSALYFCASGGLAGGQIEQYFGPGTRLTVT.

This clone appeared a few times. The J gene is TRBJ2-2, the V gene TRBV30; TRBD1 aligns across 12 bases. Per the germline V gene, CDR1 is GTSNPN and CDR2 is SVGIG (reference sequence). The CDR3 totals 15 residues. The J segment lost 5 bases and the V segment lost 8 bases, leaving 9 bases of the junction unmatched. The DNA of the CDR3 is TGTGCCCGCTGGGGACAGGGGGCGAGGACCGGGGAGCTGTTTTTT. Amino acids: CARWGQGARTGELFF. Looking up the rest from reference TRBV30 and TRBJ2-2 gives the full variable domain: SQTIHQWPATLVQPVGSPLSLECTVEGTSNPNLYWYRQAAGRGLQLLFYSVGIGQISSEVPQNLSASRPQDRQFILSSKKLLLSDSGFYLCARWGQGARTGELFFGEGSRLTVL.

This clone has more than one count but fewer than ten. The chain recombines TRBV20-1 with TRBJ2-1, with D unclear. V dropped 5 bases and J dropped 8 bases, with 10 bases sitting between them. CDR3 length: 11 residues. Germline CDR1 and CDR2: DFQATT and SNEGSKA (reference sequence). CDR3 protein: CSAQLRYEQFF. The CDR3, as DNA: TGCAGTGCTCAACTTCGTTATGAGCAGTTCTTC.

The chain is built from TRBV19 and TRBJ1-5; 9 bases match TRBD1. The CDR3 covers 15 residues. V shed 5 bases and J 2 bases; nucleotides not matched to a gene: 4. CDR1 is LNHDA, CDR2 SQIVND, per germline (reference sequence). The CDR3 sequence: CASSVRDRGNQPQHF. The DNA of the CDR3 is TGTGCCAGTAGTGTCCGGGACAGGGGCAATCAGCCCCAGCATTTT.

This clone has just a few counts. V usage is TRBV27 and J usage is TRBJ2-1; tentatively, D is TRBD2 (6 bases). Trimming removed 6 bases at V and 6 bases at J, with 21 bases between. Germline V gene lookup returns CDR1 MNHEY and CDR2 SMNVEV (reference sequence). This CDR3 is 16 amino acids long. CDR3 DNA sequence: TGTGCCAGCAGCCCCTACCTCGGGAGACCCTTCAATGAGCAGTTCTTC. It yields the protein CASSPYLGRPFNEQFF.

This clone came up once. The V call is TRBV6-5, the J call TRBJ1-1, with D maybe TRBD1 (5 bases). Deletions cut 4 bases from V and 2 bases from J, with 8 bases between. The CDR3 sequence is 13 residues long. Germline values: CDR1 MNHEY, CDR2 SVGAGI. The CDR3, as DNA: TGTGCCAGCAGTTTCGACAGTAACACTGAAGCTTTCTTT. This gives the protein CASSFDSNTEAFF.

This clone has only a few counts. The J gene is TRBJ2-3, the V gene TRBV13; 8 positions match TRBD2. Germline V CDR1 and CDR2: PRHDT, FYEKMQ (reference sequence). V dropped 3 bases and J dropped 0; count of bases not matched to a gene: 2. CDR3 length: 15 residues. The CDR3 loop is CASSFSGISTDTQYF. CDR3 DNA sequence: TGTGCCAGCAGCTTTAGCGGGATCAGCACAGATACGCAGTATTTT.

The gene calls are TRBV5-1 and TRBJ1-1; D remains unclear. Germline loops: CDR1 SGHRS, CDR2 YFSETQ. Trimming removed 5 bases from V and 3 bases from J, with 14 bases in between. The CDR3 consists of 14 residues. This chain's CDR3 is CASRSPKPDTEAFF. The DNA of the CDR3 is TGCGCCAGCAGATCCCCCAAACCGGACACTGAAGCTTTCTTT.

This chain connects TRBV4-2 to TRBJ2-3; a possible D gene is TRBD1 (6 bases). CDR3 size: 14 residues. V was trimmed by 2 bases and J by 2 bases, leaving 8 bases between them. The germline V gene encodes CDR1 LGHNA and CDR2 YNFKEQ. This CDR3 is CASSQQGFTDTQYF. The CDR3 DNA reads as TGTGCCAGCAGCCAACAGGGGTTCACAGATACGCAGTATTTT.

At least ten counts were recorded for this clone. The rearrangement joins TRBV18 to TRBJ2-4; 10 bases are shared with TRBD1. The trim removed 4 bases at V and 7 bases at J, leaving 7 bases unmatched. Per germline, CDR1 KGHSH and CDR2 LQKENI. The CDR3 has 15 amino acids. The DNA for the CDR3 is TGTGCCAGCTCACGCGAGGACAGGGGGAGGAACATTCAGTACTTC. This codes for CASSREDRGRNIQYF.

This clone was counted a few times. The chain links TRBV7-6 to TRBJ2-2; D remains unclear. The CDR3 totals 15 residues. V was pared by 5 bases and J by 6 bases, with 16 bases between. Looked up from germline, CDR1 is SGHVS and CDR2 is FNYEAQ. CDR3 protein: CASSIFSGSPGELFF. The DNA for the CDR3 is TGTGCCAGCAGCATATTCTCAGGTTCACCCGGGGAGCTGTTTTTT.